This T cell receptor (beta chain) derives from a study of blood T cell repertoires in COVID-19. Study overall: From the United States, Italy and Spain came samples of acute and convalescent COVID-19. PBMCs, B-cell-depleted T cells, or T cells were the source of the cDNA or gDNA that made up the material.

Trimming took 3 bases from V and 1 from J, leaving 6 bases between them. This CDR3 has 13 residues. Germline-derived CDR1 and CDR2 are LNHDA and SQIVND (reference sequence). Patients in Seattle were enrolled during active infection, then followed longitudinally. This clone appeared once. Per the original data handling: Amplified reference gene primers provided the basis for estimating nucleated cell counts. Some clones are missing from TCRdb's copy, which holds only in-frame ones; the method was immunoSEQ multiplex PCR. V and J calls plus clone size are reproduced from that table; the DNA served to infer D and trimming. The table has about 160,000 clones, approximately 87% seen once; the top ten hold 10%.

This TCR came from a woman in her 70s with COVID-19, enrolled during active disease. Sequenced material: peripheral blood. The chain is built from TRBV19 and TRBJ1-1; D uncertain. The CDR3 bases are TGTGCCAGTAGTATGGCACGGAACACTGAAGCTTTCTTT. Protein product: CASSMARNTEAFF. Variable domain in full (rest from reference TRBV19 and TRBJ1-1): DGGITQSPKYLFRKEGQNVTLSCEQNLNHDAMYWYRQDPGQGLRLIYYSQIVNDFQKGDIAEGYSVSREKKESFPLTVTSAQKNPTAFYLCASSMARNTEAFFGQGTRLTVV.